This T cell receptor (beta chain) was sequenced during a study of PD-1 and CTLA-4 blockade in melanoma. V gave up 7 bases and J gave up 7 bases; unmatched junction bases: 6. Germline CDR1 is SQVTM and CDR2 is ANQGSEA. This CDR3 region has 12 residues. TCRdb's table, derived via immunoSEQ multiplex PCR, lists solely in-frame clones and lacks some. The data contain about 15,000 clones, approximately 70% of them seen just once; the ten biggest clones take up roughly 14%. The receptor was isolated from a human donor with melanoma. V usage is TRBV29-1 and J usage is TRBJ1-2, with 10 bases aligning to TRBD1. Sequenced here: CD8+ T cells from peripheral blood, sampled from a patient given anti-PD-1 treatment. The CDR3 sequence: CSAPGQGFGYTF. CDR3 coding DNA: TGCAGCGCACCGGGACAGGGGTTTGGCTACACCTTC.